The entry that follows covers one T cell receptor (beta chain) sequence. The entry originates in a study of blood T cell repertoires in COVID-19. Study context: Whether acute or convalescent, the COVID-19 samples came from the United States, Italy and Spain. Sources were T cells, B-cell-depleted T cells, or PBMCs; the material itself was cDNA or gDNA.

Per the original methods: For nucleated cells, counts were estimated from reference gene primer amplification. Data came from immunoSEQ multiplex PCR; TCRdb stores just in-frame clones and leaves some out. V and J calls and clone size are given by that table; D and trimming were obtained from the DNA. The sample holds about 160,000 clones, over 85% seen once. The junction had 8 bases not matched to a gene; V was cut back by 10 bases and J by 8 bases. This CDR3 spans 13 amino acids. Germline CDR1 MDHEN, CDR2 SYDVKM. Sample: peripheral blood. The receptor comes from a woman aged 45-60 years with acute or convalescent COVID-19. The chain joins TRBV28 to TRBJ2-1, with 10 bases matching TRBD2. CDR3 nucleotides: TGTGCCACCAGAGCGGGAGGGCCTTATGAGCAGTTCTTC. Translating gives CATRAGGPYEQFF.